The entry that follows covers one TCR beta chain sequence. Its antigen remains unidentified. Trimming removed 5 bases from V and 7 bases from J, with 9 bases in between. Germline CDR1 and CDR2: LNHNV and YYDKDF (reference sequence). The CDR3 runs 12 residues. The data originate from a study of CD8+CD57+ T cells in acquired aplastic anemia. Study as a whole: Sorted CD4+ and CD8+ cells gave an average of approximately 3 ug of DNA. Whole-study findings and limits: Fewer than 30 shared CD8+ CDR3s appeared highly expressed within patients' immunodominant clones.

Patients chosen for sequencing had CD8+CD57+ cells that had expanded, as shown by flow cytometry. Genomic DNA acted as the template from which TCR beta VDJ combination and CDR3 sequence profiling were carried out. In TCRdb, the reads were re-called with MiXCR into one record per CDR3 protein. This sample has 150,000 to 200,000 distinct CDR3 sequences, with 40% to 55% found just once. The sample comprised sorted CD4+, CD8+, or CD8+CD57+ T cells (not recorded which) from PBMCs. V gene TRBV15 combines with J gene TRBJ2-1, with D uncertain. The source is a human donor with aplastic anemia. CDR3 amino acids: CATSARQNEQFF. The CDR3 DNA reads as TGTGCCACCAGCGCTCGTCAGAATGAGCAGTTCTTC.